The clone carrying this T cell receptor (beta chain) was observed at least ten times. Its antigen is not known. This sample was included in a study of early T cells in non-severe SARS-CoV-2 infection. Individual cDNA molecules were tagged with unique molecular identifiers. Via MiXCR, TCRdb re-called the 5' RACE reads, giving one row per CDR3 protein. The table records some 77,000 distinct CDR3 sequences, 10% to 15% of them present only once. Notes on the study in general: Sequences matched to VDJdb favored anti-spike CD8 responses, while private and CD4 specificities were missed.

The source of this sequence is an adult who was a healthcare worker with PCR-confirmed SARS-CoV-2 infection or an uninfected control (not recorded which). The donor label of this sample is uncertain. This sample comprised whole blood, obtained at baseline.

CDR3 residues: CASSPTGGGRHNEQFF. The CDR3 DNA follows: TGTGCCAGCAGCCCCACGGGGGGAGGAAGACACAATGAGCAGTTCTTC. This rearrangement joins TRBV7-9 to TRBJ2-1; 7 nucleotides align to TRBD2. V trimming: 5 bases; J trimming: 5 bases; junction bases outside the gene matches: 12. Germline V gives CDR1 SEHNR, CDR2 FQNEAQ (reference sequence). The CDR3 spans 16 residues.